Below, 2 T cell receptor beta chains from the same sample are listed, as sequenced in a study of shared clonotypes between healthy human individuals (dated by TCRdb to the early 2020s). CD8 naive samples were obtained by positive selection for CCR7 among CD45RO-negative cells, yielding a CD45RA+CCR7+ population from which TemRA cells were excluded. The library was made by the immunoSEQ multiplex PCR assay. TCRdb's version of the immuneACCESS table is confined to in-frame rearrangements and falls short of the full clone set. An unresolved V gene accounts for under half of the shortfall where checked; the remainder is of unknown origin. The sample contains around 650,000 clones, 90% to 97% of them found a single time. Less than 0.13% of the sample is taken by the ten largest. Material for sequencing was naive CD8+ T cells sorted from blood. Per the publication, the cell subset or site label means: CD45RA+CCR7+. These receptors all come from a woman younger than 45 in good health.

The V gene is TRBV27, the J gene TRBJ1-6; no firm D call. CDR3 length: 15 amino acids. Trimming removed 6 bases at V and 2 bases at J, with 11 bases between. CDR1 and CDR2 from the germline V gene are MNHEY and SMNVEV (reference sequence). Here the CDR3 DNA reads TGTGCCAGCAGCCTGGGTCCAACCTATAATTCACCCCTCCACTTT. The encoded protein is CASSLGPTYNSPLHF.

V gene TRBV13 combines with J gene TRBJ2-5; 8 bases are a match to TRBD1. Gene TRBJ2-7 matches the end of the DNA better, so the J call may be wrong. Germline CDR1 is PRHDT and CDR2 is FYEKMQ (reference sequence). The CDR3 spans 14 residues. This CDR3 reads CASSRDRGPYEQYF. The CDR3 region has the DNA TGTGCCAGCAGCAGAGACAGGGGACCCTACGAGCAGTACTTC.